One and the same sample provided the 15 T cell receptor beta chains below, sequenced in a study of neurological immune-mediated disorders. TCRdb fed the 5' RACE reads into MiXCR, producing one record per CDR3 protein. The data contain about 120,000 distinct CDR3 sequences, 3% to 3.5% of them singletons. The sequencing input was PBMCs. Every receptor here comes from a woman between 25 and 40 years old with multiple sclerosis.

This clonotype was counted at least ten times. The chain has TRBV7-6 and TRBJ2-7, with D maybe TRBD2 (6 bases). This CDR3 region has 16 residues. V was cut by 5 bases and J by 3 bases, with 20 bases left in between. CDR1 is SGHVS, CDR2 FNYEAQ, per germline. DNA of the CDR3: TGTGCCAGCAGCGTAAGAACAGAGGAGGGTGGCTACGAGCAGTACTTC. Its protein product is CASSVRTEEGGYEQYF.

This clonotype has just a few counts. This rearrangement joins TRBV20-1 to TRBJ1-2; no firm D call. V was clipped by 0 bases and J by 3 bases, with 14 bases between them. Germline V lookup: CDR1 DFQATT, CDR2 SNEGSKA (reference sequence). The CDR3 loop spans 15 amino acids. The CDR3 spells CSARDIRTEDYGYTF. CDR3 sequence (DNA): TGCAGTGCTAGAGATATCAGGACGGAGGACTATGGCTACACCTTC.

This clonotype occurred many times. The J gene is TRBJ2-2, the V gene TRBV3-1; D call uncertain. V dropped 3 bases and J dropped 0 bases, with 14 bases sitting between them. In germline, CDR1 is LGHDT, CDR2 YNNKEL (reference sequence). The length of the CDR3 is 17 residues. The DNA for the CDR3 is TGTGCCAGCAGCCAGGCCTGGAGTGGCTCGAACACCGGGGAGCTGTTTTTT. It encodes CASSQAWSGSNTGELFF. The full variable domain, in which reference TRBV3-1 and TRBJ2-2 provide the parts outside the CDR3, is DTAVSQTPKYLVTQMGNDKSIKCEQNLGHDTMYWYKQDSKKFLKIMFSYNNKELIINETVPNRFSPKSPDKAHLNLHINSLELGDSAVYFCASSQAWSGSNTGELFFGEGSRLTVL.

In its sample, this clonotype was seen many times. V gene TRBV10-3 combines with J gene TRBJ1-1; D is undetermined. This CDR3 is built from 15 residues. Germline V lookup: CDR1 ENHRY, CDR2 SYGVKD. V was cut by 2 bases and J by 8 bases, with 18 bases left in between. CDR3 sequence (DNA): TGTGCCATCAGTGAGGGGCGGTTGAGAAGCGGCGAAGCTTTCTTT. It specifies CAISEGRLRSGEAFF.

This clonotype was detected ten times or more. CDR3: CASSYSRTGPTGEQFF. The CDR3, as DNA: TGTGCCAGCAGTTACTCTCGGACAGGGCCCACTGGTGAGCAGTTCTTC. V is TRBV6-5 and J is TRBJ2-1; 8 bases agree with TRBD1. Germline V gives CDR1 MNHEY, CDR2 SVGAGI. V lost 0 bases, J lost 9 bases, and 10 bases stayed unmatched. The CDR3 runs to 16 residues.

This clonotype appeared many times. The DNA for the CDR3 is TGTGCCAGCAGCCCGATCGGGGGGGATGGCTCTGGAAACACCATATATTTT. This encodes CASSPIGGDGSGNTIYF. The J gene is TRBJ1-3, the V gene TRBV7-6; D is perhaps TRBD1 (5 bases). This CDR3 comprises 17 residues. Trimming cost V 5 bases and J 0 bases, with 17 bases left between them. Germline V CDR1 and CDR2: SGHVS, FNYEAQ.

This clonotype has ten or more counts. CDR3 residues: CASSRDRTSGSYEQYF. As DNA, the CDR3 is TGTGCCAGCAGTAGAGATCGGACTAGCGGCTCCTACGAGCAGTACTTC. The chain links TRBV7-2 to TRBJ2-7, with 10 bases aligning to TRBD2. The trim removed 6 bases at V and 0 bases at J, leaving 8 bases unmatched. The germline V gene encodes CDR1 SGHTA and CDR2 FQGNSA. This CDR3 has 16 amino acids. Based on the CDR3 plus reference TRBV7-2 and TRBJ2-7, the full variable domain is GAGVSQSPSNKVTEKGKDVELRCDPISGHTALYWYRQSLGQGLEFLIYFQGNSAPDKSGLPSDRFSAERTGGSVSTLTIQRTQQEDSAVYLCASSRDRTSGSYEQYFGPGTRLTVT.

This clonotype was detected ten times or more. The V gene is TRBV20-1, the J gene TRBJ2-3, with 13 bases lining up with TRBD2. The CDR3 loop spans 19 amino acids. Losses at the gene ends were 6 bases for V and 3 bases for J; bases not matched to a gene: 18. Looked up from germline, CDR1 is DFQATT and CDR2 is SNEGSKA (reference sequence). The CDR3 region is CSALPNLPGLAGLTDTQYF. In DNA, the CDR3 is TGCAGTGCCCTACCCAACCTACCGGGACTAGCGGGGCTAACAGATACGCAGTATTTT.

This clonotype was found many times. The rearrangement links TRBV2 to TRBJ1-4, with 7 bases identical to TRBD1. Germline V CDR1 and CDR2: SNHLY, FYNNEI. The ends lost 6 bases at V and 3 bases at J; junction bases unmatched: 7. The CDR3 has 15 residues. This CDR3 reads CASRRDSGANEKLFF. The CDR3, as DNA: TGTGCCAGCAGGAGGGACAGCGGAGCTAATGAAAAACTGTTTTTT.

This clonotype was recorded at least ten times. This chain connects TRBV6-5 to TRBJ2-7; D might be TRBD1 (6 bases). CDR1 is MNHEY and CDR2 is SVGAGI in the germline V gene. Trimming took off 7 bases at V and 3 bases at J, with 16 bases between the two ends. This CDR3 comprises 14 residues. The CDR3 reads CASTRGLGGYEQYF. The CDR3 nucleotides are TGTGCCAGCACCCGAGGGTTAGGGGGCTACGAGCAGTACTTC.

This clonotype was counted ten times or more. The V and J genes are TRBV7-2 and TRBJ2-3; D may be TRBD1 or TRBD2 (6 bases each). Germline values: CDR1 SGHTA, CDR2 FQGNSA. This CDR3 comprises 15 residues. V was trimmed by 3 bases and J by 9 bases, leaving 19 bases between them. The CDR3 nucleotides are TGTGCCAGCAGCTTGACGGGGGCGGCCTTGGACACGCAGTATTTT. Translated: CASSLTGAALDTQYF.

This clonotype occurred many times. The V and J genes are TRBV7-2 and TRBJ2-3; D perhaps matches TRBD2 (7 bases). Germline lookup yields CDR1 SGHTA and CDR2 FQGNSA. The CDR3 runs to 14 residues. V was trimmed by 6 bases and J by 2 bases, leaving 12 bases between them. CDR3 loop: CASRGGPPTDTQYF. The CDR3 DNA reads as TGTGCCAGCAGGGGGGGGCCCCCCACAGATACGCAGTATTTT.

This clonotype was detected many times. The rearrangement links TRBV7-6 to TRBJ2-7, with D hard to call. Germline V lookup: CDR1 SGHVS, CDR2 FNYEAQ. This CDR3 comprises 13 residues. The ends were cut back, 5 bases at V and 3 bases at J, with 11 bases in the middle. CDR3 nucleotide sequence: TGTGCCAGCAGCGCCGGGCCAAACTACGAGCAGTACTTC. Residues: CASSAGPNYEQYF.

At least ten counts were recorded for this clonotype. This chain joins TRBV6-5 and TRBJ2-1, with 8 bases identical to TRBD2. The CDR3 contains 16 residues. CDR1 and CDR2 (germline): MNHEY, SVGAGI. The trim removed 1 base at V and 0 bases at J, leaving 2 bases unmatched. This CDR3 is CASSYWSGSSYNEQFF. CDR3 DNA: TGTGCCAGCAGTTACTGGAGCGGGAGCTCCTACAATGAGCAGTTCTTC.

V gene TRBV20-1 combines with J gene TRBJ2-3; D is undetermined. The CDR3 has 15 residues. Trimming shortened V by 4 bases and J by 5 bases, and 19 bases separated the two germline ends. Germline assignment: CDR1 DFQATT and CDR2 SNEGSKA (reference sequence). In DNA form, the CDR3 reads TGCAGTGCTACCCACCTCATGAAGGGATTAGATACGCAGTATTTT. It yields the protein CSATHLMKGLDTQYF.